This TCR beta chain was sequenced during a study of cytomegalovirus exposure and HLA in healthy donors (dated by TCRdb to about 2017). Notes on the research overall: According to an earlier analysis of a few hundred of the donors, about 170 million T cells yielded 117 million unique TCR beta sequences and about 280 Gb of sequence data. Roughly 5 DR-DQ haplotypes were handled as single units for association and clustering, since linkage in the cohort was strong. A later genetic analysis used genome-wide SNP genotypes for about 55% of the 666 donors, treating that subset as a discovery cohort. Every discovery cohort repertoire had been produced on one sequencing platform. Along with the approximately 670-subject first cohort, a separate validation cohort of 120 different subjects was used. The number of typed donors differed by locus: about 620-640 for A, B, C, DRB1 and DQB1; approximately 540 for DQA1; around 610 for DPA1; and 450 to 480 for DPB1. Both class I and class II loci were covered by HLA typing, at four-digit resolution. Using immunosequencing, the study profiled T cell repertoires from some 670 subjects and related those repertoires to cytomegalovirus serostatus. An earlier analysis of several hundred of the donors applied high-throughput TCR beta sequencing to assess whether each TCR beta V gene segment acted as functional or pseudogenic. The study aimed to test whether signatures of past pathogen exposure could be identified by cataloging public T cell receptors. Among about 410 genotyped donors of the cohort, an average of around 240,000 unique TCR beta nucleotide sequences was sequenced per donor, of which about 19% were non-productive. An early release that covered more than 550 HLA-typed donors contained about 300 gigabases of sequencing data and approximately 85 million unique TCR sequences. The genetic ancestry cluster associated with self-reported Caucasian donors included 80% to 90% of the 398 genotyped donors. Donor age, sex, ethnicity and CMV serostatus were collected together with the repertoire data. A later analysis re-analyzed previously published TCR beta repertoires from roughly 690 donors and added high-resolution HLA genotyping to study TCR occurrence patterns. To predict cytomegalovirus infection status, the study combined high-throughput TCR immunosequencing, statistical association of individual TCRs with disease status, and machine learning. The later analysis used no new phenotypic data to find candidate immune exposures, relying instead on TCR beta sequences and their occurrence across donors. Broader findings and caveats from the paper: Compared with the roughly 670-donor mean, donors in an Asian-associated ancestry cluster had fewer N-insertions in productive TCRs, according to a later genetic analysis. When HLA alleles, especially DR and DQ, strongly co-occurred, TCR associations were difficult to assign to individual alleles. In a later analysis, several top co-occurrence clusters were reported to appear linked to parvovirus B19, influenza, CMV and Epstein-Barr virus. The only immune exposure information available for the cohort was CMV serostatus. The presence/absence analyses assumed that sequencing depth was roughly uniform across donors, and that assumption may not be true. In vitro tests confirmed that a few of the cytomegalovirus-associated TCR beta chains recognize cytomegalovirus antigens. Cytomegalovirus status was reported to be diagnosed by the classifier with high specificity and sensitivity in both the original and validation cohorts. Only TCR beta chains were sequenced in this cohort, and the absence of alpha or paired-chain data limited detectable features. Because counts were too low, seventeen rarely observed V segments, including chromosome 9 orphons, were excluded from the earlier analysis of fewer than 650 of the donors. The authors suggested that the approach could potentially be generalized to other disease states and immunological phenotypes. In a later analysis, the rate of TCR association differed among HLA loci, with DRB1 alleles having the most associated TCRs and HLA-C alleles having the fewest. In an earlier analysis of about 550 of the donors, most TCR beta V segments were observed in productive rearrangements about 90% or about 30% of the time, broadly matching IMGT annotations. According to a later analysis, most CMV-associated TCR beta chains appeared to be HLA-restricted, and the HLA associations seemed to be driven largely by CMV exposure. Because the 87-base-pair reads could not distinguish some IMGT-functional V segments, including TRBV6-2 and TRBV6-3, those segments were excluded. Most TCR sequences were observed very rarely across donors, whereas some public TCRs were present in many individuals. Specific HLA alleles were associated with 15,000 to 20,000 TCR beta sequences at a false discovery rate of 0.05 in a later analysis. In a later genetic analysis, a missense DCLRE1C variant was associated with V-gene and J-gene trimming of TCR beta chains, and the association was replicated in an independent cohort. In a later analysis, HLA-associated TCR beta chains showed more clonal expansion and lower generation probabilities than non-associated chains that were equally common. The study listed 164 TCR beta chains as associated with cytomegalovirus. Because some donors lacked HLA typing at each locus, the association tests relied only on the typed subset. A further reported finding was that TCR beta sequences accurately predicted the HLA-A and HLA-B alleles for most subjects in the first cohort. A cluster of highly shared sequence variants was judged likely to be a technical artifact of the sequencing pipeline. Linkage disequilibrium might explain the correlated functional status among segregating V segments, but an unknown experimental factor could not be ruled out.

The method behind the library was the immunoSEQ multiplex PCR assay. For the multiplex PCR, a mixture combining 60 forward primers for TCR Vbeta segments and 13 reverse primers for TCR Jbeta segments was used. The CDR3 region of rearranged TCR beta genes was amplified from genomic DNA by a multiplex PCR assay. The Illumina HiSeq System was used to sequence the amplified TCR beta libraries as 87-base-pair reads. The published analysis was carried out like this. Across the 670 or so repertoires, a later analysis counted some 81 million unique TCR beta chains, approximately 12 million of which were shared by at least two donors. A nearest-neighbor algorithm error-corrected the raw reads and collapsed the reads into unique sequences, merging closely related sequences to remove PCR and sequencing errors. To assign V, D and J gene segments, CDR3 sequences were aligned to IMGT reference sequences. For a sequence to be retained, a match of at least six nucleotides was required to both a V gene segment and a J gene segment. Rearrangements were classified as productive when the CDR3 lacked stop codons and remained in frame with V and J, and all other rearrangements were classified as non-productive. CDR3 was defined according to IMGT convention as the region running from the second conserved V-encoded cysteine to the conserved J-encoded phenylalanine. The earlier analysis of a few hundred of the donors excluded any sequence lacking an unambiguous match to a single V gene segment. In an earlier analysis of 587 of the donors, V segments were called functional above 56.7% productive rearrangements and were called segregating when the between-donor standard deviation exceeded 5%. A statistical classification framework was developed to diagnose cytomegalovirus status using the catalog of TCR beta chain sequences. In a later analysis, V and J genes were assigned by comparing TCR nucleotide sequences against IMGT/GENE-DB human TR gene sequences. Using the TCRdist pipeline, a later analysis assigned CDR3 sequences along with most-parsimonious VDJ recombination scenarios. In a later analysis, each TCR beta chain was defined by its CDR3 amino acid sequence together with its V-gene family, and reads without a unique V-gene family were excluded. In a later analysis, 450 to 600 highly shared, low-generation-probability nucleotide sequences were removed to address suspected cross-contamination and a sequencing artifact. For each public chain, a later analysis derived a clonal expansion index from normalized ranks of inferred template counts within each repertoire. In a later analysis, generation probabilities were computed with a VDJ recombination model fitted to out-of-frame rearrangements, and the resulting probabilities were checked against IGoR. Hypergeometric tests were used in a later analysis to score TCR-TCR, TCR-HLA and TCR-CMV co-occurrence, with a repertoire-size bias correction applied to the TCR pairs. To estimate false discovery rates, a later analysis permuted the HLA or CMV assignments 20 times. A later analysis grouped co-occurring TCRs with DBSCAN, adding TCRdist sequence similarity when clustering within HLA-allele-positive subsets. For co-occurrence clustering, repertoires with fewer than 30,000 or more than 120,000 public chains were excluded, along with 5 or 6 repertoires with anomalous nucleotide sharing. The immuneACCESS repertoire file appears here via TCRdb, limited to in-frame rearrangements. These files lack a portion of the clones; in checked studies, under half of the deficit traces to unresolved V genes, and the cause of the others is not known. V, J and clone size derive from that table, while D and trimming were established from the DNA sequence. The sample has over 110,000 clones on record, under 90% of them singletons. In total, the top ten clones hold approximately 2.4% of the sample.

The germline V end is reduced by 3 bases and the J end by 4 bases; junction bases left unmatched: 5. The CDR3 starts with the cysteine, ends with the phenylalanine, and has 14 residues. Solely the CDR3 DNA is kept, with 42 bases framed from the first base. As encoded in the germline V gene, CDR1 is SQVTM while CDR2 is ANQGSEA. The cohort was made up of around 720 healthy bone marrow donors. At the time of sampling, every cohort member was nominally healthy, though immune exposures that went unrecorded were likely present. The donor tested CMV seronegative and was one of the 352 seronegative cohort members. A peripheral blood sample was collected from each donor, and TCR beta sequencing was performed on peripheral blood mononuclear cells. Genomic DNA was extracted from the blood cell samples with the Qiagen DNeasy Blood Extraction Kit. A remark on this clone: This clone's antigen is unknown. Base qualities are not provided; no much larger clone lies one nucleotide away.

This clonotype was sampled from a male donor in good health and CMV-seronegative. Input material: PBMCs. The sequence is built from TRBV29-1 and TRBJ1-2, with 10 central nucleotides matching TRBD1. The DNA reads TGCAGCGTTGACAAGACAGGGGGCGTCTATGGCTACACCTTC. This codes for CSVDKTGGVYGYTF.